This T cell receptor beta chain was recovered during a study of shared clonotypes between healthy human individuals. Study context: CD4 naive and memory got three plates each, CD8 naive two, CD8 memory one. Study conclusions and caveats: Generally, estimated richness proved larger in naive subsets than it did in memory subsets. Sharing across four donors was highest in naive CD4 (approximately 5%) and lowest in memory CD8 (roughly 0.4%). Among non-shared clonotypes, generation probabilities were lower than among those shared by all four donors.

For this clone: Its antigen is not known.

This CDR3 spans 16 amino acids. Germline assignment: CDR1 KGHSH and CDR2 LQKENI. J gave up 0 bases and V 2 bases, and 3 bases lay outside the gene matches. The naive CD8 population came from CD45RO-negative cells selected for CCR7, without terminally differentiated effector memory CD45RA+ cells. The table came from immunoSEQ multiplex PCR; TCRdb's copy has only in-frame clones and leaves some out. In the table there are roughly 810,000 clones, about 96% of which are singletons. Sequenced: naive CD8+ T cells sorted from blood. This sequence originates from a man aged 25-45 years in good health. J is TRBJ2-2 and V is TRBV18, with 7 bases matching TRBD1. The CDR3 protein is CASSPFDRANTGELFF. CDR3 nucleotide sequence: TGTGCCAGCTCACCATTCGACAGGGCGAACACCGGGGAGCTGTTTTTT.